What follows describes a single TCR beta chain. The antigen is unknown. V was pared by 0 bases and J by 3 bases, with 8 bases between. The CDR3 totals 14 residues. The germline gives CDR1 KGHSH, CDR2 LQKENI. The source of the sample is a study of T cells after yellow fever vaccination. Study-wide context: Fractions of limited cellularity were prepared by means of SMART-Seq v4 Ultra Low Input. Overall study results and limits: Shared CD4/CD8 clonotypes were a small share, likely from convergent recombination. Subsequent booster samples again held most clones from primary vaccination (nearly 98% CD4, approximately 86% CD8).

As TCR cDNA was made by 5'RACE template switching, a universal primer site and UMIs were added. TCRdb re-called the 5' RACE reads through MiXCR, storing one row per CDR3 protein. The sample consists of a few hundred thousand distinct CDR3 sequences, roughly 21% of them appearing once. The V gene is TRBV18, the J gene TRBJ1-2, with D maybe TRBD1 (6 bases). The receptor's source is a man aged 25-45 years who received the YFV17D yellow fever vaccine. The material sequenced was PBMCs, taken 15 days after the yellow fever booster vaccination. The CDR3 bases are TGTGCCAGCTCACCACCGTGGACAGACTATGGCTACACCTTC. Protein sequence: CASSPPWTDYGYTF.